This T cell receptor (beta chain) was sequenced during a study of blood T cell repertoires in COVID-19. On the study more broadly: The analysed material was cDNA or gDNA that came from T cells, B-cell-depleted T cells, or PBMCs.

TCRdb's copy holds only in-frame clones and misses some; the assay was immunoSEQ multiplex PCR. The data show 75,000 to 95,000 clones, approximately 80% seen once. With 2 bases removed from V and 5 bases from J, the gap between germline ends came to 12 bases. The length of the CDR3 is 14 residues. The germline gives CDR1 SGHTA, CDR2 FQGNSA. The receptor comes from a man in his fifties or sixties with acute or convalescent COVID-19. This chain links TRBV7-2 with TRBJ1-1; D unclear. Sequencing was done on a sample of peripheral blood. CDR3 nucleotide sequence: TGTGCCAGCAGCTTACTGAGCTCGGGAACTGAAGCTTTCTTT. It yields the protein CASSLLSSGTEAFF.